The TCR beta chain described here comes from a study of control samples from healthy donors and cancer patients (dated by TCRdb to 2020 to 2021). Turning to this clone: Its antigen remains unidentified. Per-nucleotide qualities are absent, and no much larger clonotype sits a single base away.

Libraries were made using the immunoSEQ multiplex PCR assay. The source is immuneACCESS, and TCRdb retained only in-frame sequences with V and J called. Part of the clones is not carried over; for the studies checked, unresolved V genes explain less than half of this, and the remainder is unexplained. The sample table lists about 190,000 clones, over 80% of them with a count of one. Of the sample, roughly 1.6% is held by the ten largest clones. Measured from the cysteine to the phenylalanine, the CDR3 is 14 residues long. The retained sequence is limited to the CDR3, 42 bases, with the frame set at the first base. Relative to germline, V is 0 bases shorter and J is 3 bases shorter, with 9 bases between their ends. CDR1 ENHRY and CDR2 SYGVKD are derived from the germline V gene.

Recombination linked TRBV10-3 to TRBJ2-7, with no reliable assignment of the D segment. Sequenced material: blood. The source of this sequence is a man in his late teens or twenties in good health. At the DNA level, the sequence is TGTGCCATCAGTGAGTCGGTCAGGAACTACGAGCAGTACTTC. It translates as CAISESVRNYEQYF.